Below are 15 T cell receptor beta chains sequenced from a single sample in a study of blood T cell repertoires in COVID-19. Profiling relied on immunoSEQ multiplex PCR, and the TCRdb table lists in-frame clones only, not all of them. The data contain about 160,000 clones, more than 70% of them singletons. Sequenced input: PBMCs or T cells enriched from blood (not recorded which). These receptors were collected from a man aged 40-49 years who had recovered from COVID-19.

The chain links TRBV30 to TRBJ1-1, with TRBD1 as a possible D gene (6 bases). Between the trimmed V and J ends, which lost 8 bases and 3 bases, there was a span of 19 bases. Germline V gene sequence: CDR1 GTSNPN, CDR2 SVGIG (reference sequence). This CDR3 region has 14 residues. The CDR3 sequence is CAQTSGGLDTEAFF. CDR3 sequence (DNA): TGTGCCCAAACGTCGGGGGGCTTAGACACTGAAGCTTTCTTT. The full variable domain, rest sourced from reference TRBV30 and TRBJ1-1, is SQTIHQWPATLVQPVGSPLSLECTVEGTSNPNLYWYRQAAGRGLQLLFYSVGIGQISSEVPQNLSASRPQDRQFILSSKKLLLSDSGFYLCAQTSGGLDTEAFFGQGTRLTVV.

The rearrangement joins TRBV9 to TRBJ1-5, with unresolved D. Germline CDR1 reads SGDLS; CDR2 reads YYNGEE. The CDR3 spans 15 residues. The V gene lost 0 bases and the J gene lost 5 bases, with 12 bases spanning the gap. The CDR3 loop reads CASSVGWEVDQPQHF. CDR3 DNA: TGTGCCAGCAGCGTAGGATGGGAGGTAGATCAGCCCCAGCATTTT.

The CDR3 DNA follows: TGTGCCACATCGCCCGGGACCTACAATGAGCAGTTCTTC. The encoded protein is CATSPGTYNEQFF. The V call is TRBV24-1, the J call TRBJ2-1, with a possible D match to TRBD2 (5 bases). The CDR3 covers 13 residues. The germline V and J ends were trimmed by 10 bases and 2 bases, with 11 bases remaining between them. Germline V gene data show CDR1 as KGHDR and CDR2 as SFDVKD.

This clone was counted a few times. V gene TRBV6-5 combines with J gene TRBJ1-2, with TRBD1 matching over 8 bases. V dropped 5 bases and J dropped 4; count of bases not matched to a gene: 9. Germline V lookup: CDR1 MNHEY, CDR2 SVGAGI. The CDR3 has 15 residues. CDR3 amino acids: CASSTTQGASYGYTF. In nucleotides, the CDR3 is TGTGCCAGCAGTACGACCCAGGGGGCCAGCTATGGCTACACCTTC.

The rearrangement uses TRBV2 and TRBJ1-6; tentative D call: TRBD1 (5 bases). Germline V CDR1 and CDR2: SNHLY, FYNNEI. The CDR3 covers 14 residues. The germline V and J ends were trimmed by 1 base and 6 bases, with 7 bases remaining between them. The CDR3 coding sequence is TGTGCCAGCAGTGAAGGGGGCCTTAATTCACCCCTCCACTTT. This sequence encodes CASSEGGLNSPLHF. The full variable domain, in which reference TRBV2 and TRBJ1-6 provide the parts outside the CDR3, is EPEVTQTPSHQVTQMGQEVILRCVPISNHLYFYWYRQILGQKVEFLVSFYNNEISEKSEIFDDQFSVERPDGSNFTLKIRSTKLEDSAMYFCASSEGGLNSPLHFGNGTRLTVT.

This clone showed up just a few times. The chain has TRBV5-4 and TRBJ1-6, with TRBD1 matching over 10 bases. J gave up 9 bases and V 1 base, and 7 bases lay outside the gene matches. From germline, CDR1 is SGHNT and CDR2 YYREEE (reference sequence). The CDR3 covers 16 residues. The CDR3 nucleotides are TGTGCCAGCAGCTTGTCGACAGGGGGCCTTGCTTCACCCCTCCACTTT. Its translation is CASSLSTGGLASPLHF.

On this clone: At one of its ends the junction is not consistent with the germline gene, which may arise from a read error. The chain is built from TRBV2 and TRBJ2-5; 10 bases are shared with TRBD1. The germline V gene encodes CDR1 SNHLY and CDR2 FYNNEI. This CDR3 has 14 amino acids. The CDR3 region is CASSQMTGGGLADF. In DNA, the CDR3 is TGTGCCAGCAGTCAAATGACAGGGGGCGGTTTGGCGGACTTC.

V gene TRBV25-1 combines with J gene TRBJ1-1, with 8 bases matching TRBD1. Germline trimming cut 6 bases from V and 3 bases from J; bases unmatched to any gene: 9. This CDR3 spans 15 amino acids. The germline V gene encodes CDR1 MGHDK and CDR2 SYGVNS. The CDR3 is CASRRISDRDTEAFF. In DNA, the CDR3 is TGTGCCAGCAGGAGAATATCGGACAGGGACACTGAAGCTTTCTTT. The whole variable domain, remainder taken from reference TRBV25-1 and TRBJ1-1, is EADIYQTPRYLVIGTGKKITLECSQTMGHDKMYWYQQDPGMELHLIHYSYGVNSTEKGDLSSESTVSRIRTEHFPLTLESARPSHTSQYLCASRRISDRDTEAFFGQGTRLTVV.

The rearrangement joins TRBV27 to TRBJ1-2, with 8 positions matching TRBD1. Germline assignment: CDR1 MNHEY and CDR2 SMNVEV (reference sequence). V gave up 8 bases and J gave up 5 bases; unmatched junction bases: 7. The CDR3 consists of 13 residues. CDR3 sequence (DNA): TGTGCCAGCTGGGACAGGAGACTATATGGCTACACCTTC. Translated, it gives CASWDRRLYGYTF.

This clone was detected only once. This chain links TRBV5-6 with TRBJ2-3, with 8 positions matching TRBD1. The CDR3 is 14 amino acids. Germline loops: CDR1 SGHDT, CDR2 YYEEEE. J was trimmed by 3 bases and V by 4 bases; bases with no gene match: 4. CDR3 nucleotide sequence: TGTGCCAGCAGCCAGGACAGGGATACAGATACGCAGTATTTT. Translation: CASSQDRDTDTQYF.

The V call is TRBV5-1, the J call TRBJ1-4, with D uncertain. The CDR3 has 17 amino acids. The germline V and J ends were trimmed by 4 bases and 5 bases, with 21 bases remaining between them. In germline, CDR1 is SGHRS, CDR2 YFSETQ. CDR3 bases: TGCGCCAGCAGCCCCAGTAACAGCAATCCTATAAATGAAAAACTGTTTTTT. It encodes CASSPSNSNPINEKLFF.

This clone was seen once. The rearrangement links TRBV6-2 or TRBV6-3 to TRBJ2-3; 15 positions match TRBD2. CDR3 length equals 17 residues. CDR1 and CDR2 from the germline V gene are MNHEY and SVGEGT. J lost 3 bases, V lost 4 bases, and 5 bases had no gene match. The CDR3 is CASSWGTSGGSTDTQYF. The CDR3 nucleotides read TGTGCCAGCAGTTGGGGGACTAGCGGGGGGTCGACAGATACGCAGTATTTT.

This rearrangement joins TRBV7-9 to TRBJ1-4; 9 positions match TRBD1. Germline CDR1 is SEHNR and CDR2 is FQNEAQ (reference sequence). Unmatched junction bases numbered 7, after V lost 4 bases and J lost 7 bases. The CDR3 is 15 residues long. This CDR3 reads CASSSSTGGAEKLFF. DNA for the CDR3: TGTGCCAGCAGCTCCTCGACAGGGGGTGCTGAAAAACTGTTTTTT. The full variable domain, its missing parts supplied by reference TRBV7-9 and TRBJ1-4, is DTGVSQNPRHKITKRGQNVTFRCDPISEHNRLYWYRQTLGQGPEFLTYFQNEAQLEKSRLLSDRFSAERPKGSFSTLEIQRTEQGDSAMYLCASSSSTGGAEKLFFGSGTQLSVL.

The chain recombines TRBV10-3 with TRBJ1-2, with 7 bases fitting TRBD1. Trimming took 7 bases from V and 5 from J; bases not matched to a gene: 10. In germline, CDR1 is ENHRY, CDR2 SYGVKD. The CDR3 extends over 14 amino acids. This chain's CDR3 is CAITRVQGEYGYTF. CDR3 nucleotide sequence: TGTGCCATCACACGAGTGCAGGGGGAGTATGGCTACACCTTC.

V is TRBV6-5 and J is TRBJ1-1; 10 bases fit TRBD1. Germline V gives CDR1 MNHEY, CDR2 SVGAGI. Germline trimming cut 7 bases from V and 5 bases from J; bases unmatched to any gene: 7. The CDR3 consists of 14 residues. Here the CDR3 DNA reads TGTGCCAGCATCCCTCGACAGGGGGCGACTGAAGCTTTCTTT. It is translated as CASIPRQGATEAFF.